Below, 17 T cell receptor beta chains from the same sample are listed, as sequenced in a study of cytomegalovirus exposure and HLA in healthy donors. The PCR employed 60 Vbeta primers together with 13 Jbeta primers. Some clones are missing from TCRdb's copy, which holds only in-frame ones; the method was immunoSEQ multiplex PCR. The repertoire consists of about 100,000 clones, with about three fifths occurring once and the leading ten covering about 4.3%. Sequences were obtained from PBMCs. All receptors come from a human donor in good health.

The chain recombines TRBV28 with TRBJ1-5; D perhaps matches TRBD1 (6 bases). The V gene lost 6 bases and the J gene lost 6 bases, with 18 bases spanning the gap. This CDR3 is built from 15 residues. Germline V gene data show CDR1 as MDHEN and CDR2 as SYDVKM. The CDR3 DNA is TGTGCCAGCAGACGAACGGGTACAGGGTCTCAGCCCCAGCATTTT. It codes for CASRRTGTGSQPQHF. Variable domain in full (rest from reference TRBV28 and TRBJ1-5): DVKVTQSSRYLVKRTGEKVFLECVQDMDHENMFWYRQDPGLGLRLIYFSYDVKMKEKGDIPEGYSVSREKKERFSLILESASTNQTSMYLCASRRTGTGSQPQHFGDGTRLSIL.

The rearrangement joins TRBV13 to TRBJ1-2; TRBD1 might be the D (5 bases). The V end was cut by 5 bases, the J end by 3 bases, with 16 bases between. Germline CDR1 is PRHDT and CDR2 is FYEKMQ (reference sequence). This CDR3 comprises 15 residues. CDR3 sequence (DNA): TGTGCCAGCAGCGACAGTCGGACCCCATACTATGGCTACACCTTC. Encoded protein: CASSDSRTPYYGYTF.

In its sample, this clone was seen a few times. This chain connects TRBV21-1 to TRBJ2-7; the tabulated D call, TRBD1, remains unverified against the DNA. TRBV21-1 is deemed a pseudogene. The CDR3 has 15 amino acids. The CDR3 is CASNPGQGVSYEQYF. In DNA form, the CDR3 reads TGTGCCAGCAATCCGGGACAGGGGGTCTCCTACGAGCAGTACTTC.

Within the sample, this clone is medium-sized. V and J are TRBV29-1 and TRBJ2-1, with TRBD1 as a possible D gene (5 bases). Germline CDR1 is SQVTM and CDR2 is ANQGSEA. The CDR3 spans 13 residues. V was trimmed by 0 bases and J by 10 bases, leaving 13 bases between them. CDR3 sequence (DNA): TGCAGCGTTGAAGAAGGCCAGGGTTGGGAGCAGTTCTTC. It encodes CSVEEGQGWEQFF.

V usage is TRBV19 and J usage is TRBJ2-1, with a tentative D call TRBD2 (6 bases). Trimming stripped 7 bases from V and 10 bases from J, with 20 bases between. Germline CDR1 is LNHDA and CDR2 is SQIVND (reference sequence). The length of the CDR3 is 14 residues. This CDR3 reads CASTTGLSLSEQFF. The CDR3 DNA reads TGTGCCAGTACCACGGGACTGAGCCTTTCAGAGCAGTTCTTC.

The chain has TRBV7-3 and TRBJ2-2, with 12 bases identical to TRBD2. After removal of 6 bases from V and 5 bases from J, the junction contained 4 bases not matched to a gene. The length of the CDR3 is 15 residues. Looked up from germline, CDR1 is SGHTA and CDR2 is FQGTGA. For the CDR3, the DNA is TGTGCCAGCAGAATCGGGACTAGCGGGACCGGGGAGCTGTTTTTT. Amino acids: CASRIGTSGTGELFF.

This clone turned up a few times. This chain joins TRBV6-5 and TRBJ2-5, with 8 bases aligning to TRBD2. Germline values: CDR1 MNHEY, CDR2 SVGAGI. The length of the CDR3 is 14 residues. After removal of 5 bases from V and 5 bases from J, the junction contained 7 bases not matched to a gene. CDR3 bases: TGTGCCAGCAGTAAACTAGCGGCATGGGAGACCCAGTACTTC. Its protein is CASSKLAAWETQYF.

The chain joins TRBV5-8 to TRBJ2-7; D not certain. CDR1 and CDR2 from the germline V gene are SGHTS and YDEGEE. V was cut by 4 bases and J by 1 base, with 9 bases left in between. The CDR3 loop spans 13 amino acids. In DNA, the CDR3 is TGTGCCAGCAGCCTGGATATATCCTACGAGCAGTACTTC. Protein product: CASSLDISYEQYF.

This clone appeared a few times. This rearrangement joins TRBV6-6 to TRBJ1-1; D remains ambiguous. The CDR3 spans 15 residues. CDR1 and CDR2 from the germline V gene are MNHNY and SVGAGI (reference sequence). Trimming removed 0 bases from V and 1 base from J, with 9 bases in between. DNA for the CDR3: TGTGCCAGCAGTTACTCGCGGGGAACGAACACTGAAGCTTTCTTT. The encoded protein is CASSYSRGTNTEAFF.

The count of this clone is one. V usage is TRBV20-1 and J usage is TRBJ2-3; D gene ambiguous. V lost 3 bases and J lost 1, with 2 bases in between. The CDR3 is 11 amino acids. Germline V gene sequence: CDR1 DFQATT, CDR2 SNEGSKA (reference sequence). The CDR3 protein is CSASGTDTQYF. CDR3 nucleotide sequence: TGCAGTGCTAGCGGCACAGATACGCAGTATTTT.

The chain uses TRBV6-6 and TRBJ1-5; 8 bases align to TRBD1. The junction had 7 bases not matched to a gene; V was cut back by 8 bases and J by 1 base. Germline CDR1 is MNHNY and CDR2 is SVGAGI (reference sequence). This CDR3 is 15 amino acids long. CDR3 bases: TGTGCCAGCCACGGAGACAGGGGAAGCAATCAGCCCCAGCATTTT. Residues: CASHGDRGSNQPQHF.

The V and J genes are TRBV19 and TRBJ2-1; D is perhaps TRBD2 (6 bases). CDR3 size: 14 residues. The V and J ends lost 5 bases and 7 bases respectively, with 15 bases between them. CDR1 and CDR2 from the germline V gene are LNHDA and SQIVND (reference sequence). The CDR3 spells CASSLWEVGNEQFF. In nucleotides, the CDR3 is TGTGCCAGTAGTTTGTGGGAGGTCGGGAATGAGCAGTTCTTC.

The chain uses TRBV5-5 and TRBJ2-7; D unclear. Trimming left V 0 bases short and J 4 bases short, with 11 bases between. CDR1 is SGHKS, CDR2 YYEKEE, per germline (reference sequence). The CDR3 spans 14 residues. The CDR3 is CASSLGWAPYEQYF. CDR3 in DNA: TGTGCCAGCAGCTTGGGTTGGGCACCTTACGAGCAGTACTTC.

The V gene is TRBV15, the J gene TRBJ2-4; TRBD1 matches 7 bases. The CDR3 runs 17 residues. V shed 0 bases and J 3 bases; nucleotides not matched to a gene: 8. Germline V gene sequence: CDR1 LNHNV, CDR2 YYDKDF (reference sequence). The CDR3 DNA reads as TGTGCCACCAGCAGAGATCGAGGGGGCGACAGCAAAAACATTCAGTACTTC. This codes for CATSRDRGGDSKNIQYF.

The rearrangement uses TRBV6-5 and TRBJ1-1; D remains unclear. Deletions cut 1 base from V and 6 bases from J, with 9 bases between. The CDR3 is 13 amino acids. CDR1 and CDR2 (germline): MNHEY, SVGAGI. Written as DNA, the CDR3 is TGTGCCAGCAGTTACTATACAGCATCTGAAGCTTTCTTT. It codes for CASSYYTASEAFF.

V gene TRBV2 combines with J gene TRBJ1-3; tentatively, D is TRBD1 (5 bases). Per germline, CDR1 SNHLY and CDR2 FYNNEI. The CDR3 runs to 17 residues. V lost 5 bases to trimming and J lost 1 base, with 18 bases between them. CDR3 sequence: CASSKTRGSLSGNTIYF. As DNA, the CDR3 is TGTGCCAGCAGTAAAACTCGGGGGAGTTTGTCTGGAAACACCATATATTTT.

Details on this clone: The conserved phenylalanine or tryptophan normally closing the CDR3 is absent here, so this likely arose from a read error. The chain uses TRBV6-1 and TRBJ2-7, with a possible D match to TRBD1 (6 bases). The germline V and J ends were trimmed by 4 bases and 2 bases, with 12 bases remaining between them. The CDR3 loop spans 14 amino acids. Germline V gene lookup returns CDR1 MNHNS and CDR2 SASEGT. Here the CDR3 reads CASSGPGQTYEQYL. In DNA, the CDR3 is TGTGCCAGCAGTGGACCGGGACAAACCTACGAGCAGTACCTC.